The next 14 T cell receptor beta chains were all read from a single sample in a study of cytotoxic CD8 clonotypes in ibrutinib-treated CLL. Clones were read by immunoSEQ multiplex PCR, and TCRdb kept only the in-frame ones, dropping some. The sample consists of hundreds of thousands of clones, 60% to 75% of them appearing once. The material sequenced was PBMCs, taken after 24 months of ibrutinib treatment. These receptors all stem from a human donor with chronic lymphocytic leukemia.

This clone has just a few counts. This rearrangement joins TRBV27 to TRBJ1-1; D is undetermined. The CDR3 loop spans 12 amino acids. CDR1 is MNHEY, CDR2 SMNVEV, per germline (reference sequence). This CDR3 reads CTKLELNTEAFF. The CDR3 DNA follows: TGTACAAAACTTGAACTGAACACTGAAGCTTTCTTT.

This clone occurred a few times. At one end the junction does not follow the germline gene, possibly because of a read error. The J gene is TRBJ1-2, the V gene TRBV5-1; maybe TRBD1 (5 bases). Germline loops: CDR1 SGHRS, CDR2 YFSETQ. This CDR3 has 18 amino acids. CDR3 bases: TGCGCCAGCAGTTTGGAGGGACCGAGAACACAAGTGGGCTATGGCTACACCTTC. Protein sequence: CASSLEGPRTQVGYGYTF.

V is TRBV11-2 and J is TRBJ2-5, with 7 bases that match TRBD2. V lost 5 bases, J lost 5 bases, and 8 bases stayed unmatched. CDR1 is SGHAT and CDR2 is FQNNGV in the germline V gene. This CDR3 is built from 14 residues. The CDR3 nucleotides are TGTGCCAGCAGCCCCCCGACTAGCCCGGAGACCCAGTACTTC. Its translation is CASSPPTSPETQYF.

The chain carries TRBV27 and TRBJ2-1; weak D call: TRBD2 (7 bases). The V gene lost 3 bases and the J gene lost 10 bases, with 13 bases spanning the gap. CDR1 is MNHEY and CDR2 is SMNVEV in the germline V gene (reference sequence). The CDR3 spans 13 residues. The CDR3 DNA reads as TGTGCCAGCAGTTTTTTGAAGGGGGGGGAGCAGTTCTTC. Protein: CASSFLKGGEQFF.

This chain joins TRBV28 and TRBJ1-2, with 9 positions matching TRBD1. Germline CDR1 MDHEN, CDR2 SYDVKM. The CDR3 extends over 14 amino acids. The V gene end was trimmed by 7 bases and the J gene end by 6 bases; junction bases not matched to a gene: 9. The CDR3 sequence: CASTTTGGLDGYTF. The CDR3 DNA sequence: TGTGCCAGCACTACGACAGGGGGGCTTGATGGCTACACCTTC.

Only a few counts were recorded for this clone. This chain uses TRBV6-6 with TRBJ2-7; 7 positions agree with TRBD2. Germline CDR1 and CDR2: MNHNY and SVGAGI (reference sequence). Unmatched junction bases numbered 5, after V lost 4 bases and J lost 2 bases. This CDR3 has 14 residues. The CDR3 nucleotides are TGTGCCAGCAGTTCTAGCGGAAGCCCCTACGAGCAGTACTTC. It codes for CASSSSGSPYEQYF.

The V gene is TRBV28, the J gene TRBJ2-7; 15 positions agree with TRBD2. The germline CDR1 and CDR2 sequences are MDHEN and SYDVKM. With 5 bases clipped from V and 5 bases from J, the junction kept 16 bases outside the gene matches. The CDR3 covers 19 residues. CDR3 sequence (DNA): TGTGCCAGCAGTACCCTGGGACTAGCGGGAGGCCCTTCCAGGCACGAGCAGTACTTC. Amino acids: CASSTLGLAGGPSRHEQYF.

V gene TRBV15 combines with J gene TRBJ2-2, with D hard to call. Germline V gene sequence: CDR1 LNHNV, CDR2 YYDKDF (reference sequence). Trimming left V 1 base short and J 4 bases short, with 10 bases between. The CDR3 is made up of 15 amino acids. In DNA, the CDR3 is TGTGCCACCAGCAGAGCAACACCAGGCACCGGGGAGCTGTTTTTT. This sequence encodes CATSRATPGTGELFF.

The chain uses TRBV29-1 and TRBJ2-3; a weak D match, TRBD1 (6 bases). V dropped 1 base and J dropped 10 bases, with 27 bases sitting between them. CDR3 length: 17 amino acids. The V gene's germline CDR1 is SQVTM and CDR2 ANQGSEA. The chain's CDR3 is CSVEVQGHAHDNWAQYF. The CDR3 DNA reads TGCAGCGTTGAAGTACAGGGCCACGCACATGACAATTGGGCGCAGTATTTT.

The chain joins TRBV11-2 to TRBJ2-1, with D tentatively TRBD1 (6 bases). The length of the CDR3 is 15 residues. V was shortened by 6 bases and J by 4 bases, with 16 bases between the two germline ends. Germline V gene lookup returns CDR1 SGHAT and CDR2 FQNNGV. This CDR3 is CASRPWGRKYNEQFF. The CDR3 DNA is TGTGCCAGCAGACCCTGGGGGCGTAAATACAATGAGCAGTTCTTC.

The V and J genes are TRBV9 and TRBJ1-5, with 7 bases that match TRBD1. The CDR3 runs 15 residues. Trimming cost V 0 bases and J 3 bases; bases outside gene matches: 3. In germline, CDR1 is SGDLS, CDR2 YYNGEE. The CDR3, as DNA: TGTGCCAGCAGCGTAGAGGGGGCCTACAATCAGCCCCAGCATTTT. Residues: CASSVEGAYNQPQHF.

This clone was seen only once. The chain joins TRBV5-1 to TRBJ1-1, with TRBD1 as a possible D gene (6 bases). Germline assignment: CDR1 SGHRS and CDR2 YFSETQ. Trimming left V 4 bases short and J 5 bases short, with 18 bases between. The length of the CDR3 is 15 residues. CDR3 protein: CASSPGTNLRTEAFF. In DNA form, the CDR3 reads TGCGCCAGCAGCCCCGGGACAAACCTGAGGACTGAAGCTTTCTTT.

The chain uses TRBV7-9 and TRBJ1-5; the match to TRBD1 covers 10 bases. CDR3 length: 14 amino acids. In germline, CDR1 is SEHNR, CDR2 FQNEAQ (reference sequence). The V and J ends lost 4 bases and 6 bases, in that order; junction bases with no gene match: 3. The CDR3 loop reads CASSSGTGVQPQHF. As DNA, the CDR3 is TGTGCCAGCAGCTCCGGGACAGGGGTTCAGCCCCAGCATTTT.

This clone was observed once. This chain connects TRBV29-1 to TRBJ1-5; D gene uncertain. V lost 4 bases and J 3 bases, leaving 16 bases between the germline ends. The CDR3 consists of 15 residues. The germline gives CDR1 SQVTM, CDR2 ANQGSEA. CDR3 protein: CSVALTSGVNQPQHF. The DNA of the CDR3 is TGCAGCGTTGCCCTTACTAGCGGGGTCAATCAGCCCCAGCATTTT.